This T cell receptor beta chain comes out of a study of identical twins. The ends were cut back, 4 bases at V and 4 bases at J, with 13 bases in the middle. The CDR3 is 14 residues long. From germline, CDR1 is MNHNS and CDR2 SASEGT. General study findings and limits: One should note that invariant MAIT and iNKT cells could partly confound zero-insertion analyses. For cord blood, abundant beta clonotypes had fewer insertions, unlike memory repertoires, which showed none.

In regard to this clonotype: The antigen remains unidentified.

TCRdb processed the 5' RACE reads anew with MiXCR; each CDR3 protein has one entry. The sample lists 310,000 or so distinct CDR3 sequences, less than 9.5% seen once, with around 7.1% in the top ten. Healthy Caucasians provided all donations. These data were likewise used in another study, on yellow fever vaccine responses in identical twins.

The V and J genes are TRBV6-1 and TRBJ1-1; perhaps TRBD1 as D (5 bases). The TCR originated in a woman between 18 and 29 years old in good health. Sequenced sample: CD8+ T cells sorted from blood. The CDR3 coding sequence is TGTGCCAGCAGTGCACTTAGGGGCTCCACTGAAGCTTTCTTT. It encodes CASSALRGSTEAFF.